The 13 T cell receptor beta chains below all came from one sample that was sequenced in a study of blood T cells in healthy people across ages. The use of a sample-barcoded 5' primer and a J-beta primer mix characterized a second PCR of about 7 to 12 cycles. MiXCR, run by TCRdb on the 5' RACE reads, gives a single entry per CDR3 protein. The sample lists roughly 800,000 distinct CDR3 sequences; roughly 25% were seen once. Another study also made use of these data, one on T cells of mothers and their children.

The specimen sequenced was blood. Source of these receptors: a boy younger than 18 in good health.

This clonotype was seen more than once but under ten times. This rearrangement joins TRBV20-1 to TRBJ1-2, with D maybe TRBD1 (5 bases). The CDR3 runs to 11 residues. Germline CDR1 and CDR2: DFQATT and SNEGSKA (reference sequence). This chain's CDR3 is CSSGRDYGYTF. The CDR3 region has the DNA TGCAGCTCAGGGCGCGACTATGGCTACACCTTC.

The chain links TRBV20-1 to TRBJ1-1; D is ambiguous. This CDR3 spans 12 amino acids. V was pared by 6 bases and J by 1 base, with 9 bases between. Germline V gene lookup returns CDR1 DFQATT and CDR2 SNEGSKA (reference sequence). CDR3 sequence: CSAQQTNTEAFF. The CDR3 DNA reads as TGCAGTGCCCAGCAGACGAACACTGAAGCTTTCTTT.

The rearrangement links TRBV7-6 to TRBJ2-5, with 9 bases that match TRBD1. The ends lost 5 bases at V and 5 bases at J; junction bases unmatched: 15. The CDR3 extends over 17 amino acids. The germline gives CDR1 SGHVS, CDR2 FNYEAQ. The CDR3 loop is CASSQKVPGQGGETQYF. Here the CDR3 DNA reads TGTGCCAGCAGCCAAAAGGTTCCGGGACAGGGAGGGGAGACCCAGTACTTC.

The rearrangement joins TRBV20-1 to TRBJ2-7; 7 nucleotides align to TRBD1. CDR1 and CDR2 (germline): DFQATT, SNEGSKA (reference sequence). Trimming removed 5 bases from V and 1 base from J; junction bases left unmatched: 8. There are 14 residues in the CDR3. The CDR3 spells CSALHRGRSYEQYF. DNA for the CDR3: TGCAGTGCTTTACACAGGGGTCGATCCTACGAGCAGTACTTC.

Details on this clonotype: The junction departs from the called germline gene at one end, perhaps through a read error. The chain recombines TRBV28 with TRBJ2-7; D is unresolved. This CDR3 region has 13 residues. Germline lookup yields CDR1 MDHEN and CDR2 SYDVKM. DNA for the CDR3: TGTGCCGGCAGTTTTCTGAAAGTTCGGGAGCAGTACTTC. Translation: CAGSFLKVREQYF.

This clonotype was detected only a few times. The gene calls are TRBV12-3 or TRBV12-4 and TRBJ2-7, with D perhaps matching TRBD1 (5 bases). V was pared by 3 bases and J by 3 bases, with 9 bases between. The CDR3 runs 13 residues. CDR3 protein: CASSFAGRYEQYF. The CDR3 region has the DNA TGTGCCAGCAGTTTCGCAGGGCGCTACGAGCAGTACTTC.

The chain couples TRBV7-9 to TRBJ1-4, with a possible D match to TRBD1 (5 bases). With 2 bases removed from V and 0 bases from J, the gap between germline ends came to 13 bases. This CDR3 contains 17 residues. Germline CDR1 and CDR2: SEHNR and FQNEAQ (reference sequence). The CDR3: CASSLNEGRATNEKLFF. CDR3 sequence (DNA): TGTGCCAGCAGCTTAAACGAGGGGCGTGCAACTAATGAAAAACTGTTTTTT.

A few counts support this clonotype. This chain uses TRBV9 with TRBJ1-2, with D possibly being TRBD1 (5 bases). The CDR3 spans 15 residues. The germline gives CDR1 SGDLS, CDR2 YYNGEE. Trimming took 3 bases from V and 4 from J, leaving 16 bases between them. The CDR3 coding sequence is TGTGCCAGCAGCGCCCTGGACAAGACATCCTATGGCTACACCTTC. Translating gives CASSALDKTSYGYTF.

The chain employs TRBV11-2 and TRBJ2-3; TRBD2 agrees at 9 bases. CDR1 is SGHAT, CDR2 FQNNGV, per germline. V gave up 5 bases and J gave up 2 bases; unmatched junction bases: 8. The CDR3 spans 16 residues. CDR3 in amino acids: CASSPLAGSTTDTQYF. The CDR3, as DNA: TGTGCCAGCAGCCCCCTAGCGGGGTCGACCACAGATACGCAGTATTTT.

The V gene is TRBV3-1, the J gene TRBJ1-3; TRBD1 aligns across 7 bases. Per germline, CDR1 LGHDT and CDR2 YNNKEL (reference sequence). V gave up 0 bases and J gave up 8 bases; unmatched junction bases: 7. The CDR3 has 15 amino acids. The CDR3 protein is CASSQDFNRGDTIYF. In nucleotides, the CDR3 is TGTGCCAGCAGCCAAGATTTTAACAGGGGAGACACCATATATTTT.

V is TRBV5-1 and J is TRBJ2-5; 11 bases match TRBD2. The germline V gene has CDR1 SGHRS and CDR2 YFSETQ. This CDR3 region has 17 residues. J was trimmed by 5 bases and V by 1 base; bases with no gene match: 10. In DNA, the CDR3 is TGCGCCAGCAGCTTGAGTAGTAGCGGGGGGGCCGGCGAGACCCAGTACTTC. Its translation is CASSLSSSGGAGETQYF.

This clonotype was observed a few times. The genes are TRBV5-1 and TRBJ2-7; 9 bases line up with TRBD1. CDR3 length: 16 residues. Germline values: CDR1 SGHRS, CDR2 YFSETQ. Trimming at V came to 0 bases and at J to 1 base, leaving 5 bases not matched to a gene. CDR3 DNA: TGCGCCAGCAGCTTGGCATCGACAGGGGGTTCCTACGAGCAGTACTTC. Its translation is CASSLASTGGSYEQYF.

The V call is TRBV6-5, the J call TRBJ2-7; possible D gene TRBD2, 7 bases. This CDR3 region has 15 residues. Germline CDR1 is MNHEY and CDR2 is SVGAGI. V lost 2 bases to trimming and J lost 2 bases, with 13 bases between them. CDR3 residues: CASSYRGASTYEQYF. CDR3 sequence (DNA): TGTGCCAGCAGTTACCGGGGGGCCTCCACCTACGAGCAGTACTTC.